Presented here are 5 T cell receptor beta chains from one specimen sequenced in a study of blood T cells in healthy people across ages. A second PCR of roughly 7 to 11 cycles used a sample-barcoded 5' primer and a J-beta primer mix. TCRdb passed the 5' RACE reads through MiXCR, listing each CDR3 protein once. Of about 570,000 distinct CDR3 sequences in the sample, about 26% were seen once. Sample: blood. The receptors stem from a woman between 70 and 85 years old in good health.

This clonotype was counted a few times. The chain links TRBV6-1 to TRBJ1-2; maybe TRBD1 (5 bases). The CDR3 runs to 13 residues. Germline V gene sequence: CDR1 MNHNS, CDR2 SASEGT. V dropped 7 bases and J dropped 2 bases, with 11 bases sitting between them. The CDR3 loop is CASKSGRNYGYTF. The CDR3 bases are TGTGCCAGCAAATCAGGGCGAAACTATGGCTACACCTTC.

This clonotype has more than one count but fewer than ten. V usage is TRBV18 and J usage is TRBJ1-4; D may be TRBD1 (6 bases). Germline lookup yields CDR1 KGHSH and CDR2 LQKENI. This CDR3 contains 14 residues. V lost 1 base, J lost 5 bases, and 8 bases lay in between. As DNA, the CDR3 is TGTGCCAGCTCACCACAGGGGGAGAATGAAAAACTGTTTTTT. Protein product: CASSPQGENEKLFF.

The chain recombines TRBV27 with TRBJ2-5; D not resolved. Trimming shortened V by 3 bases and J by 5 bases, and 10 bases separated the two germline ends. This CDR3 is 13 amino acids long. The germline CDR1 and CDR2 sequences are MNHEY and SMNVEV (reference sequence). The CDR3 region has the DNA TGTGCCAGCAGTTTGTCCGGGTATGAGACCCAGTACTTC. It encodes CASSLSGYETQYF.

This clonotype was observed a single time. CDR3 DNA sequence: TGCAGTGCTAGGGAAGGGTCCGGGTTAGAGACCCAGTACTTC. This gives the protein CSAREGSGLETQYF. V is TRBV20-1 and J is TRBJ2-5; D gene unclear. Trimming stripped 3 bases from V and 4 bases from J, with 15 bases between. The CDR3 spans 14 residues. CDR1 and CDR2 (germline): DFQATT, SNEGSKA (reference sequence).

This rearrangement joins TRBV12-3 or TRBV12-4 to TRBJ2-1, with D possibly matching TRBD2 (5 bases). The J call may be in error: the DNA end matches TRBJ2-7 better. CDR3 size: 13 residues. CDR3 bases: TGTGCCAGCAGTTTAGGTAGCGTGAACGAGCAGTACTTC. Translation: CASSLGSVNEQYF.